The clone carrying this T cell receptor beta chain was observed many times. The target antigen is unknown. The sample belongs to a study of neurological immune-mediated disorders. Indicated time point: longitudinal time-point 2. The CDR3 is 15 amino acids. Per germline, CDR1 SGHDT and CDR2 YYEEEE. Trimming stripped 0 bases from V and 0 bases from J, with 8 bases between. Findings and limits, study-wide: Neither clinical nor MRI features were found to be associated with the multiple sclerosis repertoire cluster.

The authors made cDNA by 5'RACE with 10-nucleotide random UMIs. In TCRdb, the 5' RACE reads were re-called with MiXCR into one record per CDR3 protein. The sample records about 80,000 distinct CDR3 sequences, almost 6% being singletons. The clonotype originates from a woman aged 55-70 years with multiple sclerosis. The chain combines TRBV5-6 with TRBJ2-3; D assignment may be TRBD1 or TRBD2 (5 bases each). The specimen was PBMCs. In nucleotides, the CDR3 is TGTGCCAGCAGCTTGGCCGGGACGAGCACAGATACGCAGTATTTT. It encodes CASSLAGTSTDTQYF. The whole variable domain, remainder taken from reference TRBV5-6 and TRBJ2-3, is DAGVTQSPTHLIKTRGQQVTLRCSPKSGHDTVSWYQQALGQGPQFIFQYYEEEERQRGNFPDRFSGHQFPNYSSELNVNALLLGDSALYLCASSLAGTSTDTQYFGPGTRLTVL.